This TCR beta chain emerged from a study of cytomegalovirus exposure and HLA in healthy donors. This clone was recorded only once. The repertoire was sequenced with immunoSEQ multiplex PCR; TCRdb's copy has only in-frame clones and lacks some. The sample records approximately 98,000 clones, around 85% being singletons. Germline V gene data show CDR1 as MNHEY and CDR2 as SMNVEV (reference sequence). V shed 6 bases and J shed 7 bases, with 19 bases lying between them. This CDR3 has 14 residues. The source of this sequence is a woman younger than 30 in good health and CMV-seronegative. The sequenced sample consisted of PBMCs. The V call is TRBV27, the J call TRBJ2-7; maybe TRBD1 (8 bases). The CDR3 DNA follows: TGTGCCAGCAGGGGAGGGGACAGGCCTCGAGAGCAGTACTTC. This codes for CASRGGDRPREQYF.